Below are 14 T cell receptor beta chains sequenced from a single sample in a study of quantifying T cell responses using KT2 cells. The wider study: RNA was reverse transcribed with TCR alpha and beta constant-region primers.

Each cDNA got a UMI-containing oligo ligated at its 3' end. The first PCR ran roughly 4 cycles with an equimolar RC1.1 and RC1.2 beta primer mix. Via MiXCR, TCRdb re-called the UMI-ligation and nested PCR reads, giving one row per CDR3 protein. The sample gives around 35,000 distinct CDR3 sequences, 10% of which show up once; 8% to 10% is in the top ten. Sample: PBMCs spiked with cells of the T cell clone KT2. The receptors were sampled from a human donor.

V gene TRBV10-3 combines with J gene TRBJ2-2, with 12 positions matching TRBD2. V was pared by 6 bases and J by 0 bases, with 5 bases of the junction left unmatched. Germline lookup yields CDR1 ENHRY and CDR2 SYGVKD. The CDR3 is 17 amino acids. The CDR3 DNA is TGTGCCATCAGGAAACTAGCGGGGGGCTCGAACACCGGGGAGCTGTTTTTT. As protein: CAIRKLAGGSNTGELFF.

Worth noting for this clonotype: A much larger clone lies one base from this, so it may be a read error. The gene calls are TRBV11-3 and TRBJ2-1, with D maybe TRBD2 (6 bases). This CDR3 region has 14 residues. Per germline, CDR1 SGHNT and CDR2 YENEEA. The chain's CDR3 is CASSFGGETYDQFF. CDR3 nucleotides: TGTGCCAGCAGCTTTGGCGGGGAAACTTATGATCAGTTCTTC.

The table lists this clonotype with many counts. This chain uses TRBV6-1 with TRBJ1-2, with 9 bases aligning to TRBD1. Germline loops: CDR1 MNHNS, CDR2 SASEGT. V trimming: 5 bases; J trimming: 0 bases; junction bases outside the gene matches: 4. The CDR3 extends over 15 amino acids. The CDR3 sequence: CASSNRDRANYGYTF. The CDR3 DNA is TGTGCCAGCAGTAACCGGGACAGGGCTAACTATGGCTACACCTTC.

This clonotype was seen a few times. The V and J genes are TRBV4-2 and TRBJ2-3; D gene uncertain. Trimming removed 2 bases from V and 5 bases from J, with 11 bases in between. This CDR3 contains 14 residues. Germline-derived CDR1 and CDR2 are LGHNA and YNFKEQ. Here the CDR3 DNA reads TGTGCCAGCAGCCAATCCCCTAGGGAAGATACGCAGTATTTT. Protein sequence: CASSQSPREDTQYF.

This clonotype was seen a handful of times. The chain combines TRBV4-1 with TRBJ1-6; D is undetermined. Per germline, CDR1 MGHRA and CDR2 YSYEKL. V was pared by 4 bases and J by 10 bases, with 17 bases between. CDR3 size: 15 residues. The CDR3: CASSLNRATHSPLHF. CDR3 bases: TGCGCCAGCAGCCTCAACCGGGCCACGCACTCACCCCTCCACTTT.

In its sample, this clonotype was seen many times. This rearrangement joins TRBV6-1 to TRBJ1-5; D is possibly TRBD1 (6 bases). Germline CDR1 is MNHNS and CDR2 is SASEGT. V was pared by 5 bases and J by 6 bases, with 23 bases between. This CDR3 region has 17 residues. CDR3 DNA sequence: TGTGCCAGCAGTAGACGACAGGTACCGACAGAAGGTCAGCCCCAGCATTTT. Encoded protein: CASSRRQVPTEGQPQHF.

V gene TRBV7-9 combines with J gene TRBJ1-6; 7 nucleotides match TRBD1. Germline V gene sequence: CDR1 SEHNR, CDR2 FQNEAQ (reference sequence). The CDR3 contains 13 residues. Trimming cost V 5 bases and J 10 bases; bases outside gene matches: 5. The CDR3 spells CASSVTGRSPLHF. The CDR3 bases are TGTGCCAGCAGCGTGACAGGGAGATCACCCCTCCACTTT.

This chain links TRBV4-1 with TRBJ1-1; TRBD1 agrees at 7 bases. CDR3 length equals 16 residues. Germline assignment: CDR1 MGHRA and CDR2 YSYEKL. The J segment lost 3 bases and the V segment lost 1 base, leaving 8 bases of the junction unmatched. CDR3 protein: CASSQGRGGGYTEAFF. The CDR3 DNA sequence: TGCGCCAGCAGCCAAGGACGAGGAGGGGGCTACACTGAAGCTTTCTTT.

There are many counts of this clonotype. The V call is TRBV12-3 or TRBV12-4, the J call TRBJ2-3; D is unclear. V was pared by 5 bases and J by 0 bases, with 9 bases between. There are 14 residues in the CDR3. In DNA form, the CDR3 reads TGTGCCAGCAGTCGACAAGGGAGCACAGATACGCAGTATTTT. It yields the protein CASSRQGSTDTQYF.

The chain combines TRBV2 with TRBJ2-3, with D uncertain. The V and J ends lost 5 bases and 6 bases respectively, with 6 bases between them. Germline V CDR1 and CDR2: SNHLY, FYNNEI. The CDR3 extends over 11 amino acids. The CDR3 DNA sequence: TGTGCCAGCAGTCCCGAGGATACGCAGTATTTT. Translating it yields CASSPEDTQYF.

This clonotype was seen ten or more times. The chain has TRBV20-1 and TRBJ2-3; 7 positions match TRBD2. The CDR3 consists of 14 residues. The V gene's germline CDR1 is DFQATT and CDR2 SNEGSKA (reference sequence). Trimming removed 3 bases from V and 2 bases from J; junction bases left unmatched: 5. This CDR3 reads CSARPSGSTDTQYF. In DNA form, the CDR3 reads TGCAGTGCTAGGCCTAGCGGTTCCACAGATACGCAGTATTTT.

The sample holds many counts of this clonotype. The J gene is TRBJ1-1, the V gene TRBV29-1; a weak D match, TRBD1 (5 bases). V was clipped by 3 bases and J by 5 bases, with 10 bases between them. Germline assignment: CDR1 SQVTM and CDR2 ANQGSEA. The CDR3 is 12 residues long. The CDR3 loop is CSVDQGRTEAFF. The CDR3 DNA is TGCAGCGTTGATCAGGGTAGGACTGAAGCTTTCTTT.

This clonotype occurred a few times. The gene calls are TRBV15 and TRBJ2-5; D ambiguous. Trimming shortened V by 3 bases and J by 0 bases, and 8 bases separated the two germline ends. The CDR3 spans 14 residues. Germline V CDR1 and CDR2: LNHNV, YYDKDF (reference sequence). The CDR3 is CATSSDKYQETQYF. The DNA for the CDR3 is TGTGCCACCAGCAGTGATAAGTACCAAGAGACCCAGTACTTC.

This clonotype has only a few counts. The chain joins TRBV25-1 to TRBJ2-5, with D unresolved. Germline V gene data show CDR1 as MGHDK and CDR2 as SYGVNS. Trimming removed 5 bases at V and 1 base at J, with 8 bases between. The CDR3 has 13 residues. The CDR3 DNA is TGTGCCAGCAGTCTACTCAGCCAAGAGACCCAGTACTTC. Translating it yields CASSLLSQETQYF.